The entry below describes one TCR beta chain. Its antigen is as yet unknown. Clones were sequenced by immunoSEQ multiplex PCR, and TCRdb holds only the in-frame ones, with some missing. The sample lists roughly 100,000 clones; roughly 80% were seen once. This entry belongs to a study of T cell responses to AZD1222 COVID-19 vaccine. Broader study findings: Recipients of two AZD1222 doses showed rising Spike-specific TCR breadth and depth.

Sequenced material: peripheral blood, taken 28 days after the second AZD1222 dose. The clonotype was recovered from an adult who received the AZD1222 COVID-19 vaccine.

The CDR3 DNA reads TGTGCCAGCAACCCAGCGGGGGCCGTCACAGATACGCAGTATTTT. Protein: CASNPAGAVTDTQYF. The genes are TRBV7-2 and TRBJ2-3; 8 positions agree with TRBD2. CDR1 is SGHTA and CDR2 is FQGNSA in the germline V gene. With V trimmed by 7 bases and J by 2 bases, 8 bases remained unmatched. This CDR3 has 15 amino acids.